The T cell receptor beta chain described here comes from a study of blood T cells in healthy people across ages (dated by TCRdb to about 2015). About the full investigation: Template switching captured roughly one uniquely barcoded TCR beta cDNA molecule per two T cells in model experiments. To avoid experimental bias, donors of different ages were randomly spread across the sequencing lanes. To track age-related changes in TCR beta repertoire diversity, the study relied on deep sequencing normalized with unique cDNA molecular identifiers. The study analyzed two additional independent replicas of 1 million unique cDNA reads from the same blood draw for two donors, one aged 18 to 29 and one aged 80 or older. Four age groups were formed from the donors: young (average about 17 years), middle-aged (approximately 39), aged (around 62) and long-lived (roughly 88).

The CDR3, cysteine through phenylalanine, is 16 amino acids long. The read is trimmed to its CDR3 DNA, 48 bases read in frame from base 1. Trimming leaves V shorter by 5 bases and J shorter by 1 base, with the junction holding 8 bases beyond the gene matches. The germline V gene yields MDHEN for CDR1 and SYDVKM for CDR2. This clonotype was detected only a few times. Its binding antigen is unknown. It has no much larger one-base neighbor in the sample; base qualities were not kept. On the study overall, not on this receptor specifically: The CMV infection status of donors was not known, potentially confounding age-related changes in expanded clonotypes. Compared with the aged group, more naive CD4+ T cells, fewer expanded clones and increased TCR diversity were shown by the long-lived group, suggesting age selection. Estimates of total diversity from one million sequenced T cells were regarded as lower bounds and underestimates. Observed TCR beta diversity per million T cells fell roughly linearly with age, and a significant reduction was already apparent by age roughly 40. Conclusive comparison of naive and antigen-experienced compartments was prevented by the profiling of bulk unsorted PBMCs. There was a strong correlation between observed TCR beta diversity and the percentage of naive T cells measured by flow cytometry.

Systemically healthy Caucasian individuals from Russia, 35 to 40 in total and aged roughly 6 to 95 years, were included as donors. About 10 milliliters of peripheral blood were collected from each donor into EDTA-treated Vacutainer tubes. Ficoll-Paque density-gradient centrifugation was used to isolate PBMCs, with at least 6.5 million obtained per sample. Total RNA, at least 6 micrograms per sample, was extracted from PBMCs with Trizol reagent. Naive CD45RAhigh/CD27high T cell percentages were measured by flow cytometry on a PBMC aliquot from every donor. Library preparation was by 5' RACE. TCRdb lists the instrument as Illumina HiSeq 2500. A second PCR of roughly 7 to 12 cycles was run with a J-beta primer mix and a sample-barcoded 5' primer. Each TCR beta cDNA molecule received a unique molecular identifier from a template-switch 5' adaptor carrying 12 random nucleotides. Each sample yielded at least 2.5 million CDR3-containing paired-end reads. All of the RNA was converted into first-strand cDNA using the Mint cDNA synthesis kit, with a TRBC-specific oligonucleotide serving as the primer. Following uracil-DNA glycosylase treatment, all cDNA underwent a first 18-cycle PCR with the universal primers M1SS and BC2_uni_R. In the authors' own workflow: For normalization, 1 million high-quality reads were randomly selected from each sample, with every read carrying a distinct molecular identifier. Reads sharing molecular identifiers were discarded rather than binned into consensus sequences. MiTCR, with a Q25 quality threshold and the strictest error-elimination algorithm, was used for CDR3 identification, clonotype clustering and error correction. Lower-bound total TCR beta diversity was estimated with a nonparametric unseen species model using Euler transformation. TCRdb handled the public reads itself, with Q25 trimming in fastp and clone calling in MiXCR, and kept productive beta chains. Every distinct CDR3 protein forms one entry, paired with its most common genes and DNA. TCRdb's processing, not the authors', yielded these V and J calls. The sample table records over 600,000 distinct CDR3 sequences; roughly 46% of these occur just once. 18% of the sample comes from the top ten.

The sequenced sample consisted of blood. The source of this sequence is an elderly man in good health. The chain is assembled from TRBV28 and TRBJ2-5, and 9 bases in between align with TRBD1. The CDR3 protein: CASSTRTGGPQETQYF. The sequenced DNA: TGTGCCAGCAGTACCCGCACAGGGGGCCCCCAAGAGACCCAGTACTTC. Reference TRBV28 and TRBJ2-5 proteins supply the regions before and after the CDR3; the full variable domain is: DVKVTQSSRYLVKRTGEKVFLECVQDMDHENMFWYRQDPGLGLRLIYFSYDVKMKEKGDIPEGYSVSREKKERFSLILESASTNQTSMYLCASSTRTGGPQETQYFGPGTRLLVL.